Listed below are T cell receptor beta chains from one sample, sequenced in a study of cytomegalovirus exposure and HLA in healthy donors. The data were produced by immunoSEQ multiplex PCR, yet TCRdb's version contains in-frame clones alone and is incomplete. This sample carries some 120,000 clones, around 79% of them seen once, and the ten largest clones take approximately 2.1%. Sequenced input: PBMCs. The receptors here all came from a middle-aged woman in good health and CMV-seropositive. Both conserved end residues are part of each CDR3. D genes are given only for firm matches. Some rows have no size entry. The others give once, few or many, or a class for an expanded clone.

J gene	V gene	D gene	clone size	CDR3 DNA	CDR3 protein
TRBJ2-7	TRBV11-1	NA	NA	TGTGCCAGCAATGAGAGGGCCGGCGCCGTCTACGAGCAGTACTTC	CASNERAGAVYEQYF
TRBJ1-6	TRBV14	NA	NA	TGTGCCAGCAGCAGGGGTTCCTATAATTCACCCCTCCACTTT	CASSRGSYNSPLHF
TRBJ2-1	TRBV29-1	TRBD2	NA	TGCAGCGCCCGACTAGCGGGGGGGCTTAAGAATGAGCAGTTCTTC	CSARLAGGLKNEQFF
TRBJ1-2	TRBV28	NA	NA	TGTGCCAGCAGCAGGGACATCTATGGCTACACCTTC	CASSRDIYGYTF
TRBJ2-7	TRBV19	TRBD1	NA	TGTGCCAGTAGTATCGCCAGGGGGCCACACGAGCAGTACTTC	CASSIARGPHEQYF
TRBJ1-3	TRBV14	NA	NA	TGTGCCAGCAGCCTCTTCAACACTGGAAACACCATATATTTT	CASSLFNTGNTIYF
TRBJ2-2	TRBV7-6	NA	NA	TGTGCCAGCAGCTCCCGACAGGCCGGGGAGCTGTTTTTT	CASSSRQAGELFF
TRBJ1-2	TRBV7-2	NA	NA	TGTGCCAGCAGCTTACGGGTTCGAATTCTAGCTAACTATGGCTACACCTTC	CASSLRVRILANYGYTF
TRBJ1-2	TRBV5-1	TRBD1	NA	TGCGCCAGCAGCTTGGCCGGGACAGGGCGCGACTATGGCTACACCTTC	CASSLAGTGRDYGYTF
TRBJ2-7	TRBV6-5	NA	NA	TGTGCCAGCAGTTACTCAGGCCAGGACTCCTACGAGCAGTACTTC	CASSYSGQDSYEQYF
TRBJ2-5	TRBV7-2	TRBD2	NA	TGTGCCAGCAGCCTAGGGGGGCCGGGACTAGCGGGGGGGCCGCAGACCCAGTACTTC	CASSLGGPGLAGGPQTQYF
TRBJ2-1	TRBV6-4	TRBD2	few	TGTGCCAGCAGTGATGCGGGAGTAGCGGGAAATGAGCAGTTCTTC	CASSDAGVAGNEQFF
TRBJ2-7	TRBV18	NA	NA	TGTGCCAGCCAATCCGGGACTCGCACGTACGAGCAGTACTTC	CASQSGTRTYEQYF
TRBJ2-2	TRBV5-1	TRBD2	NA	TGCGCCAGCAGCTACAATAGCGGGAGGCAGACGGGGGAGCTGTTTTTT	CASSYNSGRQTGELFF
TRBJ2-3	TRBV19	TRBD2	NA	TGTGCCGCATCCCCTTTAGCGGGGAACACAGATACGCAGTATTTT	CAASPLAGNTDTQYF
TRBJ2-1	TRBV7-2	TRBD1	NA	TGTGCCAGCAACCCCCGTCTGCGGGACAGGGCGGATGAGCAGTTCTTC	CASNPRLRDRADEQFF
TRBJ1-1	TRBV7-9	NA	few	TGTGCCAGCAGCTTAGACATGAACACTGAAGCTTTCTTT	CASSLDMNTEAFF
TRBJ1-2	TRBV7-3	NA	NA	TGTGCCAGCAGCTTAGGTCTGGGCGGCTACACCTTC	CASSLGLGGYTF
TRBJ1-2	TRBV28	NA	few	TGTGCCAGCAGACAAGGGGGGGGAGCGGTCGGCTACACCTTC	CASRQGGGAVGYTF
TRBJ1-1	TRBV12-5	TRBD1	NA	TGTGCTAGTGGTTTGGTACCAAAAGAAGGGACAGGGCCCACTGAAGCTTTCTTT	CASGLVPKEGTGPTEAFF
TRBJ1-5	TRBV20-1	NA	NA	TGCAGTGCCCTAGGTAGTTTCCAGCATTTT	CSALGSFQHF
TRBJ2-1	TRBV7-8	NA	NA	TGTGCCAGCAGCTTCAGGGTATACGAAAATGAGCAGTTCTTC	CASSFRVYENEQFF
TRBJ1-4	TRBV14	TRBD1	NA	TGTGCCAGCAGCCAAGGGGGACAGAGAGGGAATGAAAAACTGTTTTTT	CASSQGGQRGNEKLFF
TRBJ1-2	TRBV5-1	NA	NA	TGCGCCAGCAGCTTGGCCACCTCGAGCAACTATGGCTACACCTTC	CASSLATSSNYGYTF
TRBJ2-3	TRBV7-2	NA	NA	TGTGCCAGCAGCCGGAAACTAGCTATAGTCACAGATACGCAGTATTTT	CASSRKLAIVTDTQYF
TRBJ2-3	TRBV21-1	NA	NA	TGTGCCAGCGGCAGGCGGGGGGGCACAGATACGCAGTATTTT	CASGRRGGTDTQYF
TRBJ1-1	TRBV30	NA	NA	TGTGCCTGGAGTGTTTTGACAGGAAACACTGAAGCTTTCTTT	CAWSVLTGNTEAFF
TRBJ1-2	TRBV6-6	TRBD1	NA	TGTGCCAGCAGAGAGGGACAGGGGTGGTATGGCTACACCTTC	CASREGQGWYGYTF
TRBJ2-1	TRBV4-2	TRBD2	NA	TGTGCCAGCAGCCAGAAATTTATTAGCGGGGGGTGGGATGAGCAGTTCTTC	CASSQKFISGGWDEQFF
TRBJ2-7	TRBV5-8	TRBD2	NA	TGTGCCAGCAGTAACCCTCGGCCCGGGGGGGCGGAAGAGCAGTACTTC	CASSNPRPGGAEEQYF
TRBJ2-7	TRBV4-1	TRBD1	NA	TGCACCAGCAGCCAAGATCCCCGTTCTGTGGACAGGGGGGACGAGCAGTACTTC	CTSSQDPRSVDRGDEQYF
TRBJ2-1	TRBV4-3	NA	NA	TGCGCCAGCAGCCAAGAATGGTCGGGAGTATCAGTAAATGAGCAGTTCTTC	CASSQEWSGVSVNEQFF
TRBJ1-1	TRBV29-1	NA	NA	TGCAGCGTCACCCTGGGAGGGAGAGGCACTGAAGCTTTCTTT	CSVTLGGRGTEAFF
TRBJ2-1	TRBV11-3	NA	NA	TGTGCCAGCAGCCCCCCACGCAGCAATGAGCAGTTCTTC	CASSPPRSNEQFF
TRBJ1-2	TRBV29-1	NA	NA	TGCAGCGCCATGATAGGAGCTAACTATGGCTACACCTTC	CSAMIGANYGYTF
TRBJ2-1	TRBV7-9	NA	few	TGTGCCAGCAGCTTCTCCGATGAGCAGTTCTTC	CASSFSDEQFF
TRBJ1-1	TRBV5-1	TRBD1	NA	TGCGCCAGCAGCTTGCCCGGGACAGGGGGCTTCACTGAAGCTTTCTTT	CASSLPGTGGFTEAFF
TRBJ2-2	TRBV7-2	TRBD2	NA	TGTGCCAGCAGCTCCCCCGGGACTAGGACCGGGGAGCTGTTTTTT	CASSSPGTRTGELFF
TRBJ1-2	TRBV9	TRBD1	NA	TGTGCCAGCAGCGTAGGACAGGGGTATGGCTACACCTTC	CASSVGQGYGYTF
TRBJ2-7	TRBV7-2	NA	few	TGTGCCAGCAGCGAGAGCTCCTACGAGCAGTACTTC	CASSESSYEQYF
TRBJ2-3	TRBV28	TRBD2	NA	TGTGCCAGCAGCCCCCGGGGACTAGCGGGGGGGACAGATACGCAGTATTTT	CASSPRGLAGGTDTQYF
TRBJ2-1	TRBV4-2	NA	NA	TGTGCCAGCAGCCAAGAGGGGGGCGGGGGTTCCTACAATGAGCAGTTCTTC	CASSQEGGGGSYNEQFF
TRBJ2-1	TRBV9	NA	NA	TGTGCCAGCAGCGTCTCGGCGGGATTAATTAACAATGAGCAGTTCTTC	CASSVSAGLINNEQFF
TRBJ1-4	TRBV7-9	TRBD1	few	TGTGCCAGCAGTCCGGGACAGGGGTTTTTTGAAAAACTGTTTTTT	CASSPGQGFFEKLFF
TRBJ1-5	TRBV5-8	NA	once	TGTGCCAGCAGCTGGGGGGGGACTGGACCCAATCAGCCCCAGCATTTT	CASSWGGTGPNQPQHF
TRBJ1-3	TRBV28	TRBD1	few	TGTGCCAGCAGTTCACCAGGGGGCTCTGGAAACACCATATATTTT	CASSSPGGSGNTIYF
TRBJ2-7	TRBV28	TRBD1	NA	TGTGCCAGCAGTCTAGACAGGGGTCCCTCCTACGAGCAGTACTTC	CASSLDRGPSYEQYF
TRBJ2-7	TRBV9	TRBD2	NA	TGTGCCAGCAGCGTGGCTAGCGGGAGTGTAATGTACGAGCAGTACTTC	CASSVASGSVMYEQYF
TRBJ1-2	TRBV6-5	TRBD1	NA	TGTGCCAGCAGTTACGGGACAGGGGGCTTTGGCTACACCTTC	CASSYGTGGFGYTF
TRBJ2-7	TRBV2	NA	NA	TGTGCCAGCAGTCGGGACATCTCCTACGAGCAGTACTTC	CASSRDISYEQYF
TRBJ2-2	TRBV29-1	NA	NA	TGCAGCGTTGAAATCCTAGCGAACACCGGGGAGCTGTTTTTT	CSVEILANTGELFF
TRBJ1-2	TRBV18	TRBD1	once	TGTGCCAGCTCACCCAAAACAGGGGCTGATAACTATGGCTACACCTTC	CASSPKTGADNYGYTF
TRBJ1-1	TRBV19	NA	NA	TGTGCCAGTAGTATAGATCACGGAGATAACACTGAAGCTTTCTTT	CASSIDHGDNTEAFF
TRBJ1-2	TRBV2	TRBD1	NA	TGTGCCAGCAGGGAAAGGGGGCTGGTGAAAGGCTACACCTTC	CASRERGLVKGYTF
TRBJ1-6	TRBV10-3	NA	NA	TGTGCCATCAGTGAGTCGGGAGGATGGGGTTCACCCCTCCACTTT	CAISESGGWGSPLHF
TRBJ1-1	TRBV19	TRBD1	NA	TGTGCCAGTAGCTTGGGACAGGGGATAGCTGAAGCTTTCTTT	CASSLGQGIAEAFF
TRBJ1-1	TRBV15	NA	NA	TGTGCCACCAGCAGAGATAGCGACACTGAAGCTTTCTTT	CATSRDSDTEAFF
TRBJ2-1	TRBV19	NA	NA	TGTGCCAGTAGTATAGGGGCCGCCTCTTACAATGAGCAGTTCTTC	CASSIGAASYNEQFF
TRBJ1-5	TRBV6-1	NA	NA	TGTGCCAGCTGGAATCCCGGGAATCAGCCCCAGCATTTT	CASWNPGNQPQHF
TRBJ1-4	TRBV5-6	NA	NA	TGTGCCAGCAGCAAAACAGGGCAGGAAGAAAAACTGTTTTTT	CASSKTGQEEKLFF